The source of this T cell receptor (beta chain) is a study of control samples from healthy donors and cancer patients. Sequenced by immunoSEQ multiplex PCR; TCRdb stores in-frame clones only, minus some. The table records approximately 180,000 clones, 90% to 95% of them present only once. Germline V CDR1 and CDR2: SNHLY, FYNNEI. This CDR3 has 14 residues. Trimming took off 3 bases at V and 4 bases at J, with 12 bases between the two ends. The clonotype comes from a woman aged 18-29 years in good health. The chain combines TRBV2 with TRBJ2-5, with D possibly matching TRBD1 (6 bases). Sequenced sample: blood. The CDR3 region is CASSDTGSGETQYF. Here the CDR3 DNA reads TGTGCCAGCAGTGATACAGGGAGTGGAGAGACCCAGTACTTC.